The clone carrying this T cell receptor beta chain was seen just once. This entry belongs to a study of blood T cell repertoires in COVID-19. Study context: Samples of COVID-19 (acute and convalescent) were obtained from the United States, Italy and Spain.

From germline, CDR1 is MNHEY and CDR2 SMNVEV (reference sequence). CDR3 length: 15 residues. V lost 3 bases to trimming and J lost 6 bases; unmatched junction nucleotides: 7. Participants spanned ages about 18 to 100 years and resided in about two dozen US areas. In the original analysis: From reference gene primer amplification, estimates of nucleated cell counts were derived. Profiled with immunoSEQ multiplex PCR; TCRdb holds only in-frame clones, not every one. V and J calls plus clone size are reproduced from that table; the DNA served to infer D and trimming. There are about 260,000 clones in the sample; about 86% occur only once, and around 4.1% lies in the top ten.

The receptor was isolated from a man aged 25 to 40 with acute COVID-19. Source material: PBMCs or T cells enriched from blood (not recorded which). This rearrangement joins TRBV27 to TRBJ2-1, with 8 bases matching TRBD1. The DNA for the CDR3 is TGTGCCAGCAGTTTGTTCAGGGGGACAGGCAATGAGCAGTTCTTC. Encoded protein: CASSLFRGTGNEQFF.